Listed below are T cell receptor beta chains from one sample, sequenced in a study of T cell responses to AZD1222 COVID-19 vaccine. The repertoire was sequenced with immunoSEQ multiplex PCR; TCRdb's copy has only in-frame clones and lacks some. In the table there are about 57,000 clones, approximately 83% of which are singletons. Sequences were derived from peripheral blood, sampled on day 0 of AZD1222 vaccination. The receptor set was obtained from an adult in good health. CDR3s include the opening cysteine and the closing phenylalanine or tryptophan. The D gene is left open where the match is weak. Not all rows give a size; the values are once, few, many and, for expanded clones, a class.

CDR3aa: CASSSPRTGEYGYTF
CDR3nt: TGTGCCAGCAGTTCCCCCCGCACAGGGGAATATGGCTACACCTTC
j_gene: TRBJ1-2
d_gene: TRBD1
abundance: .
len: 15
v_gene: TRBV27

CDR3aa: CASSQWKTSNTGELFF
CDR3nt: TGTGCCAGCAGCCAATGGAAGACTTCGAACACCGGGGAGCTGTTTTTT
j_gene: TRBJ2-2
d_gene: .
abundance: once
len: 16
v_gene: TRBV14

CDR3aa: CASSQVTPRGTEAFF
CDR3nt: TGTGCCAGCAGCCAAGTAACACCCCGTGGGACTGAAGCTTTCTTT
j_gene: TRBJ1-1
d_gene: .
abundance: .
len: 15
v_gene: TRBV4-2

CDR3aa: CATGLDRDNNEQFF
CDR3nt: TGTGCCACGGGACTGGACAGGGACAACAATGAGCAGTTCTTC
j_gene: TRBJ2-1
d_gene: TRBD1
abundance: .
len: 14
v_gene: TRBV10-3

CDR3aa: CASSLGLAGNEQFF
CDR3nt: TGTGCCAGCAGCTTAGGACTAGCGGGCAATGAGCAGTTCTTC
j_gene: TRBJ2-1
d_gene: TRBD2
abundance: once
len: 14
v_gene: TRBV7-9

CDR3aa: CASSLVSDEQYF
CDR3nt: TGTGCCAGCAGTTTGGTGTCGGACGAGCAGTACTTC
j_gene: TRBJ2-7
d_gene: .
abundance: .
len: 12
v_gene: TRBV12-3/TRBV12-4

CDR3aa: CASSLVWYWDSSISPLHF
CDR3nt: TGTGCCAGCAGCTTAGTTTGGTATTGGGACTCCTCTATCTCACCCCTCCACTTT
j_gene: TRBJ1-6
d_gene: .
abundance: .
len: 18
v_gene: TRBV7-2

CDR3aa: CASSLDNFAGEQYF
CDR3nt: TGCGCCAGCAGCTTGGACAATTTCGCGGGCGAGCAGTACTTC
j_gene: TRBJ2-7
d_gene: .
abundance: .
len: 14
v_gene: TRBV5-1

CDR3aa: CASSRSSGASYNEQFF
CDR3nt: TGTGCCAGCTCACGTAGTAGCGGGGCCTCCTACAATGAGCAGTTCTTC
j_gene: TRBJ2-1
d_gene: TRBD2
abundance: .
len: 16
v_gene: TRBV18

CDR3aa: CASSESATVEVAQYF
CDR3nt: TGCGCCAGCAGTGAGTCTGCAACGGTTGAGGTGGCCCAGTACTTC
j_gene: TRBJ2-5
d_gene: .
abundance: .
len: 15
v_gene: TRBV10-2

CDR3aa: CASSRGEAGELFF
CDR3nt: TGTGCCAGTAGTAGGGGCGAAGCCGGGGAGCTGTTTTTT
j_gene: TRBJ2-2
d_gene: .
abundance: .
len: 13
v_gene: TRBV19

CDR3aa: CASNKEGNGYGYTF
CDR3nt: TGTGCCAGCAATAAAGAGGGCAACGGCTATGGCTACACCTTC
j_gene: TRBJ1-2
d_gene: .
abundance: once
len: 14
v_gene: TRBV2

CDR3aa: CASSRLREGWYQPQHF
CDR3nt: TGTGCCAGCAGCCGGCTAAGGGAGGGTTGGTATCAGCCCCAGCATTTT
j_gene: TRBJ1-5
d_gene: .
abundance: .
len: 16
v_gene: TRBV21-1

CDR3aa: CASSQGIQPQHF
CDR3nt: TGTGCCAGCAGCCAAGGGATCCAGCCCCAGCATTTT
j_gene: TRBJ1-5
d_gene: .
abundance: .
len: 12
v_gene: TRBV3-1/TRBV3-2

CDR3aa: CASRITSGGARETQYF
CDR3nt: TGCGCCAGCAGAATCACAAGCGGGGGGGCTCGTGAGACCCAGTACTTC
j_gene: TRBJ2-5
d_gene: TRBD2
abundance: .
len: 16
v_gene: TRBV5-1

CDR3aa: CASAGVSGNTIYF
CDR3nt: TGTGCGTCAGCCGGGGTATCAGGAAACACCATATATTTT
j_gene: TRBJ1-3
d_gene: .
abundance: .
len: 13
v_gene: TRBV6-5

CDR3aa: CASSIGPRTGELFF
CDR3nt: TGTGCCAGTAGTATCGGGCCGAGGACCGGGGAGCTGTTTTTT
j_gene: TRBJ2-2
d_gene: .
abundance: .
len: 14
v_gene: TRBV19

CDR3aa: CASSLTGENQPQHF
CDR3nt: TGTGCCAGCAGCCTGACAGGGGAAAATCAGCCCCAGCATTTT
j_gene: TRBJ1-5
d_gene: TRBD1
abundance: .
len: 14
v_gene: TRBV11-2

CDR3aa: CASSFGGRGNQPQHF
CDR3nt: TGTGCCAGCAGCTTTGGGGGGCGGGGCAATCAGCCCCAGCATTTT
j_gene: TRBJ1-5
d_gene: .
abundance: .
len: 15
v_gene: TRBV5-6

CDR3aa: CASSLDKEQYF
CDR3nt: TGTGCCAGCAGCTTAGACAAGGAGCAGTACTTC
j_gene: TRBJ2-7
d_gene: .
abundance: .
len: 11
v_gene: TRBV7-9

CDR3aa: CASSPSANSYNEQFF
CDR3nt: TGCGCCAGCAGCCCCTCCGCGAACTCCTACAATGAGCAGTTCTTC
j_gene: TRBJ2-1
d_gene: .
abundance: .
len: 15
v_gene: TRBV5-1

CDR3aa: CASSKKRQNTEAFF
CDR3nt: TGTGCCAGTAGTAAGAAGCGACAGAACACTGAAGCTTTCTTT
j_gene: TRBJ1-1
d_gene: .
abundance: .
len: 14
v_gene: TRBV19

CDR3aa: CASSLGGSGGAYEQYF
CDR3nt: TGCGCCAGCAGCTTGGGTGGTAGCGGGGGGGCCTACGAGCAGTACTTC
j_gene: TRBJ2-7
d_gene: TRBD2
abundance: .
len: 16
v_gene: TRBV5-1

CDR3aa: CASIAKGDTEAFF
CDR3nt: TGTGCCAGCATAGCCAAGGGGGACACTGAAGCTTTCTTT
j_gene: TRBJ1-1
d_gene: .
abundance: .
len: 13
v_gene: TRBV7-9

CDR3aa: CASSLSWGRGETQYF
CDR3nt: TGTGCCAGCAGTTTATCCTGGGGCAGGGGAGAGACCCAGTACTTC
j_gene: TRBJ2-5
d_gene: .
abundance: .
len: 15
v_gene: TRBV27

CDR3aa: CASSYGATNEKLFF
CDR3nt: TGTGCCAGCAGTTACGGGGCTACTAATGAAAAACTGTTTTTT
j_gene: TRBJ1-4
d_gene: .
abundance: .
len: 14
v_gene: TRBV6-5

CDR3aa: CASSLEGRVTEAFF
CDR3nt: TGTGCCAGCAGCTTGGAGGGGCGGGTCACTGAAGCTTTCTTT
j_gene: TRBJ1-1
d_gene: .
abundance: .
len: 14
v_gene: TRBV5-5

CDR3aa: CASTSAGNTIYF
CDR3nt: TGTGCCAGTACCTCTGCCGGAAACACCATATATTTT
j_gene: TRBJ1-3
d_gene: .
abundance: .
len: 12
v_gene: TRBV21-1

CDR3aa: CASSVVGGRTGTEAFF
CDR3nt: TGTGCCAGCAGCGTAGTCGGGGGGCGAACGGGCACTGAAGCTTTCTTT
j_gene: TRBJ1-1
d_gene: .
abundance: .
len: 16
v_gene: TRBV9

CDR3aa: CASSISGQGKNQPQHF
CDR3nt: TGTGCCAGTAGTATAAGCGGTCAGGGAAAAAATCAGCCCCAGCATTTT
j_gene: TRBJ1-5
d_gene: .
abundance: once
len: 16
v_gene: TRBV19

CDR3aa: CASSLTGQGASGANVLTF
CDR3nt: TGTGCCAGCAGCTTAACGGGCCAGGGGGCGTCAGGGGCCAACGTCCTGACTTTC
j_gene: TRBJ2-6
d_gene: TRBD1
abundance: .
len: 18
v_gene: TRBV7-3

CDR3aa: CASSLGTSGLYNEQFF
CDR3nt: TGTGCCAGCAGCTTAGGGACTAGCGGGCTCTACAATGAGCAGTTCTTC
j_gene: TRBJ2-1
d_gene: TRBD2
abundance: .
len: 16
v_gene: TRBV7-9

CDR3aa: CASSGTREEQFF
CDR3nt: TGTGCCAGCAGTGGGACTAGAGAAGAGCAGTTCTTC
j_gene: TRBJ2-1
d_gene: TRBD2
abundance: .
len: 12
v_gene: TRBV28

CDR3aa: CASSLSGRLVGPGNTIYF
CDR3nt: TGTGCCAGCAGTTTATCGGGTCGTTTAGTGGGGCCAGGAAACACCATATATTTT
j_gene: TRBJ1-3
d_gene: .
abundance: .
len: 18
v_gene: TRBV27